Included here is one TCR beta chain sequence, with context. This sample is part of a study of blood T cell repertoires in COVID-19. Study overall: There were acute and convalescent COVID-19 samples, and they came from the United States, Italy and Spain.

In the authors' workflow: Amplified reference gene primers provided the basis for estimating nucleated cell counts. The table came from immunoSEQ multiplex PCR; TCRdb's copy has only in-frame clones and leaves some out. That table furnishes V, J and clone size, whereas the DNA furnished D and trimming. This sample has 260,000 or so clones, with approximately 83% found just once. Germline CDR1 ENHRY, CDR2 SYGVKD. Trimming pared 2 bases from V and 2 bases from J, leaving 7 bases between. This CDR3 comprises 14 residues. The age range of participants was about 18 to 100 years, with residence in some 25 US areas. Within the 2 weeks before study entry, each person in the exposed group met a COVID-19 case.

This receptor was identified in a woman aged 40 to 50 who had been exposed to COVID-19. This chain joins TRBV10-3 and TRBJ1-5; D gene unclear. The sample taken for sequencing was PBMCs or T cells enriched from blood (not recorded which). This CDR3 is CAISEVAGNQPQHF. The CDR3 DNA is TGTGCCATCAGTGAGGTGGCAGGCAATCAGCCCCAGCATTTT.